This T cell receptor beta chain was sequenced during a study of blood T cell repertoires in COVID-19. Study background: The cDNA or gDNA used as material had been derived from T cells, B-cell-depleted T cells, or PBMCs.

The CDR3 is 15 residues long. In the authors' methods: Amplified reference gene primers provided the basis for estimating nucleated cell counts. Some clones are missing from TCRdb's copy, which holds only in-frame ones; the method was immunoSEQ multiplex PCR. V and J calls and clone size come straight from that table; D and trimming were deduced from the DNA. The sample contains more than 200,000 clones, around 90% of which appear only once. Participant age was roughly 18 to 100 years, and participants resided in roughly 25 US areas. The V gene is TRBV21-1, the J gene TRBJ1-5. TRBV21-1 is recorded as a pseudogene. Sequences were obtained from PBMCs or T cells enriched from blood (not recorded which). The TCR sequence derives from a woman younger than 45 with acute COVID-19. The CDR3 coding sequence is TGTGCCAGCAGCCTTACAGACTATAGCAATCAGCCCCAGCATTTT. Translation: CASSLTDYSNQPQHF.